This T cell receptor (beta chain) was identified during a study of T cells in Graves' hyperthyroidism and ophthalmopathy. This clonotype appeared many times. The antigen remains undetermined. There were TCR beta CDR3 regions amplified from RNA transcripts. Researchers ran a first-round RT-PCR on the TCR CDR3 using the HTBI primer set. TCRdb reprocessed the multiplex PCR reads via MiXCR and lists one record per CDR3 protein. Here the sample spans roughly 280,000 distinct CDR3 sequences, roughly 20% being singletons. V gave up 0 bases and J gave up 2 bases, with 8 bases separating them. Germline V lookup: CDR1 SGHAT, CDR2 FQNNGV. The CDR3 covers 15 residues. Each ophthalmopathy patient scored at least 3 on the Clinical Activity Score and at least 4 on NOSPECS grade, with duration under 3 months. In making diagnoses, clinical symptoms, serum thyroxine and TRAb, thyroid ultrasound and orbital computed tomography were all used.

Findings of the study overall: The authors' 13 V-J model separated ophthalmopathy from stable hyperthyroidism.

Source material: blood. The receptor was isolated from a man aged 25 to 40 with Graves' ophthalmopathy. The V and J genes are TRBV11-2 and TRBJ2-1; D perhaps matches TRBD2 (6 bases). In DNA, the CDR3 is TGTGCCAGCAGCTTAGAGGGACTGACCTACAATGAGCAGTTCTTC. This translates into CASSLEGLTYNEQFF.